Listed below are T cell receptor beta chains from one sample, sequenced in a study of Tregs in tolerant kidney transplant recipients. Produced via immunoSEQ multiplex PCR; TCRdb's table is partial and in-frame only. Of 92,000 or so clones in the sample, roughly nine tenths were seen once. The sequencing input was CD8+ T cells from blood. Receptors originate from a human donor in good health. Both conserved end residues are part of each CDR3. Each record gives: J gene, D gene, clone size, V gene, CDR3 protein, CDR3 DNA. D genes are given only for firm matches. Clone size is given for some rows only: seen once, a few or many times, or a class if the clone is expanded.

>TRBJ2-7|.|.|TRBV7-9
CASSHRTRSYEQYF
TGTGCCAGCAGCCACCGGACACGCTCCTACGAGCAGTACTTC
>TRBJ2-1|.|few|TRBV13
CASSLGGNEQFF
TGTGCCAGCAGCTTAGGAGGCAATGAGCAGTTCTTC
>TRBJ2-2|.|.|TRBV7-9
CASSSSEGKTGELFF
TGTGCCAGCAGCTCCTCGGAGGGGAAGACCGGGGAGCTGTTTTTT
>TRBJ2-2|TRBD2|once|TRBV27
CASSWASGDNTGELFF
TGTGCCAGCAGTTGGGCTAGCGGGGACAACACCGGGGAGCTGTTTTTT
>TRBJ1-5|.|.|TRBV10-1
CASLQACNQPQHF
TGCGCCAGCTTACAGGCCTGCAATCAGCCCCAGCATTTT
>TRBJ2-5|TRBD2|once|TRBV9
CASSVTSGDKRTQYF
TGTGCCAGCAGCGTGACTAGCGGGGATAAGAGAACCCAGTACTTC
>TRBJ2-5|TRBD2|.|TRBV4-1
CASSQVWAGAVETQYF
TGCGCCAGCAGCCAAGTATGGGCGGGAGCGGTGGAGACCCAGTACTTC
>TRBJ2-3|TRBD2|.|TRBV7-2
CASTLLAGVRDTQYF
TGTGCCAGCACCTTACTAGCGGGAGTGAGGGATACGCAGTATTTT
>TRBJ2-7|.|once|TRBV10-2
CASSEGGEQYF
TGCGCCAGCAGTGAAGGGGGCGAGCAGTACTTC
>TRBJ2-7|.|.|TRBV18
CASSPSARTSSYEQYF
TGTGCCAGCTCACCTAGCGCCCGGACCAGCTCCTACGAGCAGTACTTC
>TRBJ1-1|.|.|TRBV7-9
CASSLAGTEAFF
TGTGCCAGCAGCTTAGCCGGGACAGAAGCTTTCTTT
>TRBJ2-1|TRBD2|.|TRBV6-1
CASRISGGAYNEQFF
TGTGCCAGCAGAATTAGCGGGGGGGCCTACAATGAGCAGTTCTTC
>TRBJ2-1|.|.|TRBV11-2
CASSLEVRGYNEQFF
TGTGCCAGCAGCTTAGAAGTGAGGGGCTACAATGAGCAGTTCTTC
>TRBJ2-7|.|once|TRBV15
CATSREIRDLPYEQYF
TGTGCCACCAGCAGAGAGATCCGGGACCTCCCCTACGAGCAGTACTTC
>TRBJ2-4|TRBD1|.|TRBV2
CASSPGQGNIQYF
TGTGCCAGCAGCCCGGGACAGGGAAACATTCAGTACTTC
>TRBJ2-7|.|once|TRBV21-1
CASTKVTRDRAFHEQYF
TGTGCCAGCACCAAAGTGACCCGGGACAGGGCGTTCCACGAGCAGTACTTC
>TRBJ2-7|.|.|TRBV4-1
CASSQDSGVSGEQYF
TGCGCCAGCAGCCAAGATTCGGGGGTTAGCGGCGAGCAGTACTTC
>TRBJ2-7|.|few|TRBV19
CATKSYGVEQYF
TGTGCCACGAAATCCTACGGGGTCGAGCAGTACTTC
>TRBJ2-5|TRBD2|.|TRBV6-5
CATHRGGLETQYF
TGTGCCACCCACCGGGGAGGGCTGGAGACCCAGTACTTC
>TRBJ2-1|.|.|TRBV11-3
CALGLATHNEQFF
TGTGCCCTAGGGCTAGCGACTCACAATGAGCAGTTCTTC
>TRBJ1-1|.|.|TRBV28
CASSPSFGNTEAFF
TGTGCCAGCAGTCCCTCCTTTGGGAACACTGAAGCTTTCTTT
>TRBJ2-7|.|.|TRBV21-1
CASSTDDREITYEQYF
TGTGCCAGCAGCACGGATGACAGGGAAATTACCTACGAGCAGTACTTC
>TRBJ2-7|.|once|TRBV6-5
CASSYGGTLSYEQYF
TGTGCCAGCAGTTACGGGGGGACCCTCTCCTACGAGCAGTACTTC
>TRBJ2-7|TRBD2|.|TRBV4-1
CASSHGLAKYEQYF
TGCGCCAGCAGCCACGGACTAGCCAAATACGAGCAGTACTTC
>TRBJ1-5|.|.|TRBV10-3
CAIRDGANQPQHF
TGTGCCATCAGGGATGGGGCCAATCAGCCCCAGCATTTT
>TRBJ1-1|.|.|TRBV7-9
CASSLRVGPNTEAFF
TGTGCCAGCAGCTTAAGGGTCGGGCCGAACACTGAAGCTTTCTTT
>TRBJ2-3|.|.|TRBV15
CATSRDPGARTDTQYF
TGTGCCACCAGCAGAGATCCAGGGGCTCGCACAGATACGCAGTATTTT
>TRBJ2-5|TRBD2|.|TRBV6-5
CASSYPSLGGETQYF
TGTGCCAGCAGTTACCCTTCCTTGGGGGGGGAGACCCAGTACTTC
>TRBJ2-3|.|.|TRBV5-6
CASSFGSPSTDTQYF
TGTGCCAGCAGCTTTGGGTCCCCTAGCACAGATACGCAGTATTTT
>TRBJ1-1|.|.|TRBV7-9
CASSFEGRNTEAFF
TGTGCCAGCAGCTTCGAGGGGCGGAACACTGAAGCTTTCTTT
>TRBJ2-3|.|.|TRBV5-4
CASSLYLDTDTQYF
TGTGCCAGCAGCTTGTACCTTGACACAGATACGCAGTATTTT
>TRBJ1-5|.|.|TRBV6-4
CASSVRGAARSNQPQHF
TGTGCCAGCAGTGTCAGAGGGGCCGCCAGGAGCAATCAGCCCCAGCATTTT
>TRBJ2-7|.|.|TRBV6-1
CASSPQGDEQYF
TGTGCCAGCAGTCCCCAGGGAGACGAGCAGTACTTC
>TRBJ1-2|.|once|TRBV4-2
CASSPNLIGTNGYTF
TGTGCCAGCAGCCCAAACTTGATCGGGACAAACGGCTACACCTTC
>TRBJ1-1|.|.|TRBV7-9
CASSLARGSGLNTEAFF
TGTGCCAGCAGCTTAGCGAGGGGCAGTGGACTGAACACTGAAGCTTTCTTT
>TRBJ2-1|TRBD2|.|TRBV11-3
CASSLDYGGGYNEQFF
TGTGCCAGCAGCTTAGATTATGGGGGGGGTTACAATGAGCAGTTCTTC
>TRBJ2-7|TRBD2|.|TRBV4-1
CASSQGGLAGGYEQYF
TGCGCCAGCAGCCAAGGAGGACTAGCGGGAGGCTACGAGCAGTACTTC
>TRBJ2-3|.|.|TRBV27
CASSLWDSPADTQYF
TGTGCCAGCAGTTTGTGGGACTCGCCCGCAGATACGCAGTATTTT
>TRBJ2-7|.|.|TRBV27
CASSLSKGQYSYEQYF
TGTGCCAGCAGTTTATCGAAGGGGCAATACTCCTACGAGCAGTACTTC
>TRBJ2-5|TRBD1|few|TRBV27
CASSPEPGQGAETQYF
TGTGCCAGCAGTCCCGAGCCGGGACAGGGGGCAGAGACCCAGTACTTC
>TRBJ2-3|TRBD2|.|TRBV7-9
CAHTREEASTDTQYF
TGTGCCCACACCCGGGAGGAAGCTAGCACAGATACGCAGTATTTT
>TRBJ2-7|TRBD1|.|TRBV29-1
CSVGTGGEQYF
TGCAGCGTTGGCACAGGGGGAGAGCAGTACTTC
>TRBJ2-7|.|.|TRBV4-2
CASSSPDLYEQYF
TGTGCCAGCAGCTCTCCGGACCTATACGAGCAGTACTTC
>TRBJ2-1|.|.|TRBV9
CASSLEDRSYNEQFF
TGTGCCAGCAGCTTAGAGGACAGATCCTACAATGAGCAGTTCTTC
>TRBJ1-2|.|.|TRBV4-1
CASSQEWQSSVYGYTF
TGCGCCAGCAGCCAAGAATGGCAGTCCTCCGTTTACGGCTACACCTTC
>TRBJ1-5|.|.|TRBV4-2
CASSQRGGVNQPQHF
TGTGCCAGCAGCCAAAGGGGGGGGGTCAATCAGCCCCAGCATTTT
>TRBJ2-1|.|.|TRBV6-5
CASSDDPSSYNEQFF
TGTGCCAGCAGCGACGACCCGAGCTCCTACAATGAGCAGTTCTTC
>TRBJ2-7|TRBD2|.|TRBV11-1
CASSLGLAGGYEQYF
TGTGCCAGCAGCTTGGGACTAGCGGGAGGATACGAGCAGTACTTC
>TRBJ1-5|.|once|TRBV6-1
CASSWNAGSNQPQHF
TGTGCCAGCAGTTGGAACGCGGGAAGCAATCAGCCCCAGCATTTT
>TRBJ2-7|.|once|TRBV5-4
CASSLEGSSYEQYF
TGTGCCAGCAGCTTGGAGGGGAGCTCCTACGAGCAGTACTTC
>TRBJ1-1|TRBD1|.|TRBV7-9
CASSPSPGTVNTEAFF
TGTGCCAGCAGCCCCTCCCCCGGGACAGTGAACACTGAAGCTTTCTTT
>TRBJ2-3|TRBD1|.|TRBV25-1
CASSDWDRGRKDTQYF
TGTGCCAGCAGTGACTGGGACAGGGGGAGAAAGGATACGCAGTATTTT
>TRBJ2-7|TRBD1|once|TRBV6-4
CASSETGGTSYEQYF
TGTGCCAGCAGTGAAACAGGGGGTACCTCCTACGAGCAGTACTTC
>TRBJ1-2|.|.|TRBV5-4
CASSFGGHYGYTF
TGTGCCAGCAGCTTTGGTGGGCACTATGGCTACACCTTC